Described below is a single T cell receptor beta chain sequence and its context. This clonotype was picked up many times. The clone's antigen remains unknown. Qualities for individual bases were not recorded, and no much larger clone is one base off. This specimen comes from a study of T cells in Graves' hyperthyroidism and ophthalmopathy (dated by TCRdb to between 2018 and 2021). Regarding the study in general: Peripheral blood was sampled at the time of initial diagnosis, prior to any treatment. TCR V-J signatures able to tell the groups apart were searched for in a discovery cohort of 90 to 100 patients, of whom over 40 had Graves' ophthalmopathy and about 60 had stable Graves' hyperthyroidism. Prospective prediction of ophthalmopathy was tested in an independent validation cohort consisting of fewer than 20 hyperthyroidism patients and more than 15 patients who later progressed to ophthalmopathy. For training and testing, the 100 patients in the discovery cohort were randomly divided in a 7:3 ratio. In roughly six Graves' hyperthyroidism patients, the study also compared T-cell repertoires from thyroid tissue with T-cell repertoires from blood. After blood sampling, hyperthyroidism patients were treated with methimazole at a starting dose of 30 mg daily, and ophthalmopathy patients were treated with high-dose intravenous methylprednisolone. TCR Vbeta CDR3 sequencing of fewer than 150 peripheral blood samples (fewer than 45 ophthalmopathy, about 75 hyperthyroidism and about 17 progressor patients) is reported in the paper.

Amplification of TCR beta CDR3 regions was carried out from RNA transcripts. The TCR CDR3 was subjected to a first round of RT-PCR using the HTBI primer set and the Qiagen OneStep RT-PCR kit. The libraries were constructed in a second round of multiplex PCR and then size-selected and purified. Paired-end sequencing of the libraries was performed with 100 bp reads on an Illumina HiSeq2000. Per the original workflow: SOAPnuke was used to process the raw data, with reads discarded if the reads contained adapters or uncalled bases, had a mean Phred below 15, or lacked an exact constant-primer or identifier match. COPE v1.2.5 was used to merge high-quality paired reads, and clonotypes were defined as unique nucleotide sequences. MiTCR v1.1 was used to align clonotypes to the IMGT TRBV, TRBD and TRBJ reference segments. The analysis included only V-J combinations with a frequency above 0.0001, which together covered roughly 99% of the repertoires. The TCS score was defined as the ratio of F50 (clonal expansion) to E x V (chaos), calculated using BLOSUM62-based TCRdist between CDR3 peptides within each V-J. Welch's t-statistics and random forest reduced around 550 V-J features to some 14, which were used in a naive Bayes classifier (R e1071). TCRdb redid the processing of the public reads, applying fastp at Q25 and MiXCR, and retained in-frame beta chains. Each entry is one CDR3 protein sequence, shown with its most common DNA and genes. The V and J calls and clone size come from TCRdb's table, not from the authors' own analysis. The sample table records hundreds of thousands of distinct CDR3 sequences; 17% of these occur just once. Of the sample, approximately 15% falls within the top ten clones.

Ophthalmopathy patients had moderately to severely active disease, with a Clinical Activity Score of 3 or more, a NOSPECS grade of 4 or more, and a disease duration of less than 3 months. Patients with uncontrolled infections, other autoimmune diseases, pregnancy or lactation were excluded. Diagnoses were based on clinical symptoms, serum thyroxine and TRAb, thyroid ultrasound and orbital computed tomography. Ficoll-Paque density gradient centrifugation was used to isolate PBMCs from about 9 ml of fresh peripheral blood. Trizol reagent was used to extract total RNA, and RNA quality was then checked on an Agilent 2100 Bioanalyzer. The CDR3 covers 16 residues, taking in both the cysteine and the phenylalanine. The DNA shown is the 48-base CDR3, in frame from base 1. V is cut by 6 bases and J by 2 bases, and the space between the germline ends is 19 bases. The CDR1 and CDR2 encoded by the germline V gene are MDHEN and SYDVKM.

Findings and caveats that apply to the study as a whole: Sample size was not statistically predetermined, and investigators were not blinded to group allocation. In validation, the model predicted progression to ophthalmopathy with about 71% sensitivity and approximately 78% specificity, a median of approximately 6.5 months before onset. A model built on a 13 V-J signature distinguished ophthalmopathy from stable hyperthyroidism, reaching around 87% sensitivity and about 81% specificity in cross-validation and 80%/75% in testing. Blood samples also contained most of the expanded thyroid clonotypes (frequency above 0.001), which suggests that blood repertoires may reflect thyroid immune responses.

The receptor was derived from a woman aged 18-35 years with Graves' ophthalmopathy. Rearrangement joined TRBV28 to TRBJ1-1, and the D gene may be TRBD1, 5 bases matching. The sequenced sample was blood. In nucleotide form, the sequence is TGTGCCAGCAGGGAAATAAGGACACGTATAAACACTGAAGCTTTCTTT. It specifies CASREIRTRINTEAFF.